This TCR beta chain was observed in a study of T cell responses to AZD1222 COVID-19 vaccine. Using immunoSEQ multiplex PCR, the repertoire was profiled, and TCRdb retains in-frame clones only, with some absent. The sample holds 150,000 to 200,000 clones, 90% to 95% seen once. This CDR3 has 14 residues. Germline CDR1 is MNHEY and CDR2 is SVGAGI. The V and J ends lost 0 bases and 14 bases respectively, with 17 bases between them. Material: peripheral blood, obtained 28 days after the second AZD1222 dose. The chain has TRBV6-5 and TRBJ2-4; D may match TRBD1 or TRBD2 (5 bases each). The receptor was derived from an adult who received the AZD1222 COVID-19 vaccine. The CDR3 nucleotides are TGTGCCAGCAGTTACTCGAGACAGAGTGGAGGCAAGTACTTC. Protein sequence: CASSYSRQSGGKYF.